The sample holds many counts of the clone carrying this T cell receptor (beta chain). The target antigen is unknown. This sample was included in a study of Graves' ophthalmopathy and Graves' hyperthyroidism. CDR3 regions of TCR beta were amplified from RNA transcripts. Scientists carried out first-round RT-PCR using HTBI primers and then a second-round multiplex PCR. TCRdb reanalysed the multiplex PCR reads using MiXCR and keeps one entry per CDR3 protein. The data contain fewer than 650,000 distinct CDR3 sequences, roughly 20% of them singletons. V lost 5 bases, J lost 6 bases, and 14 bases lay in between. The germline CDR1 and CDR2 sequences are SGHVS and FQNEAQ. The CDR3 totals 13 residues. Over 18 months of follow-up, stable hyperthyroidism required that no ophthalmopathy appear. PBMCs were density-gradient isolated from approximately 9.8 ml fresh blood. General study findings and limits: The model's prediction of ophthalmopathy progression had around 70% sensitivity and less than 75% specificity.

The receptor's source is a woman aged 18-29 years with stable Graves' hyperthyroidism. Some clones in this sample may be carry-over from other donors' samples. The chain is built from TRBV7-8 and TRBJ2-7, with D uncertain. Specimen: peripheral blood. The DNA of the CDR3 is TGTGCCAGCAGCCGAGGACCAGTCCCCGAGCAGTACTTC. Encoded protein: CASSRGPVPEQYF.